This TCR beta chain was identified in a study of control samples from healthy donors and cancer patients (dated by TCRdb to the early 2020s). The library was prepared using the immunoSEQ multiplex PCR assay. In TCRdb, the immuneACCESS table is reduced to in-frame sequences with V and J assigned. These tables do not hold every clone; where another copy was compared, an unresolved V gene accounts for under half, and the others remain unexplained. The sample contains 90,000 or so clones, roughly nine tenths of them found a single time. The ten most abundant clones make up approximately 14% of the sample. The CDR3 numbers 13 residues from cysteine through phenylalanine. Here the CDR3 DNA is all that survives: 39 bases in frame from base 1. The trim is 10 bases for V and 4 bases for J, with a gap of 14 bases between the germline ends. As encoded in the germline V gene, CDR1 is ENHRY while CDR2 is SYGVKD.

This clone was recorded only once. Which antigen it targets is not known. Base qualities were left out, and no much larger clone turns up one base away. The chain employs TRBV10-3 and TRBJ1-3, with the D gene not clear enough to name. Sequencing was performed on blood. The clonotype was recovered from a woman between 65 and 79 years old in good health. The base sequence is TGTGCCACATGGGAGGGCCACGGAAACACCATATATTTT. It encodes CATWEGHGNTIYF.